The 17 T cell receptor beta chains in this list originate from one sample, sequenced in a study of blood T cell repertoires in COVID-19. TCRdb's table, derived via immunoSEQ multiplex PCR, lists solely in-frame clones and lacks some. The sample shows 290,000 or so clones, roughly 92% of them seen only once. Sequenced: peripheral blood. The source of these receptors is a woman younger than 45 with COVID-19, enrolled during active disease.

This clone appeared once. The chain joins TRBV30 to TRBJ1-5; 9 bases map to TRBD1. Per germline, CDR1 GTSNPN and CDR2 SVGIG (reference sequence). After removal of 3 bases from V and 11 bases from J, the junction contained 11 bases not matched to a gene. The CDR3 sequence is 14 residues long. The CDR3 is CAWSPDRGGSSQHF. CDR3 coding DNA: TGTGCCTGGAGCCCAGACAGGGGGGGATCGTCCCAGCATTTT.

Here the CDR3 DNA reads TGTGCCAGCAGTCCTGACAGACTCTCTGGGGCCAACGTCCTGACTTTC. Its translation is CASSPDRLSGANVLTF. V is TRBV7-8 and J is TRBJ2-6; D is perhaps TRBD1 (5 bases). The germline V gene has CDR1 SGHVS and CDR2 FQNEAQ. The CDR3 runs 16 residues. The ends were cut back, 6 bases at V and 0 bases at J, with 12 bases in the middle.

This chain joins TRBV19 and TRBJ2-2, with D tentatively TRBD1 (6 bases). Germline V gene data show CDR1 as LNHDA and CDR2 as SQIVND (reference sequence). The V and J ends lost 10 bases and 4 bases respectively, with 16 bases between them. The CDR3 runs 14 residues. Here the CDR3 DNA reads TGTGCCACTAAACAGGGTATGGGCACCGGGGAGCTGTTTTTT. Its protein product is CATKQGMGTGELFF.

The J gene is TRBJ1-1, the V gene TRBV5-1; D gene unclear. This CDR3 has 14 amino acids. The V end was cut by 4 bases, the J end by 1 base, with 11 bases between. Germline V gene sequence: CDR1 SGHRS, CDR2 YFSETQ. CDR3 DNA sequence: TGCGCCAGCAGCCGTCCCCCGGGGAACACTGAAGCTTTCTTT. Protein product: CASSRPPGNTEAFF.

The chain combines TRBV6-5 with TRBJ1-2; D may be TRBD1 (6 bases). Germline V gene sequence: CDR1 MNHEY, CDR2 SVGAGI. Trimming took 7 bases from V and 3 from J, leaving 12 bases between them. The CDR3 loop spans 13 amino acids. Here the CDR3 reads CASKGGGDYGYTF. The CDR3 DNA reads TGTGCCAGCAAGGGGGGAGGGGACTATGGCTACACCTTC.

The chain is built from TRBV18 and TRBJ2-4; D perhaps matches TRBD2 (5 bases). The CDR3 is 17 residues long. Trimming pared 3 bases from V and 0 bases from J, leaving 15 bases between. CDR1 KGHSH and CDR2 LQKENI come from the germline V gene. The CDR3 DNA reads as TGTGCCAGCTCACCCAAGGACTCCCTCTTAGCCAAAAACATTCAGTACTTC. Protein sequence: CASSPKDSLLAKNIQYF.

V is TRBV5-1 and J is TRBJ2-7; the match to TRBD2 covers 8 bases. The CDR3 consists of 15 residues. Germline trimming cut 4 bases from V and 2 bases from J; bases unmatched to any gene: 8. Germline loops: CDR1 SGHRS, CDR2 YFSETQ. CDR3 DNA: TGCGCCAGCAGCCCTGCCGGGACTAGACCCTACGAGCAGTACTTC. This codes for CASSPAGTRPYEQYF.

CDR3 DNA: TGTGCCAGCAGCTTTTTAATCAGGACAGGGCTCGATGAAAAACTGTTTTTT. Translating it yields CASSFLIRTGLDEKLFF. J is TRBJ1-4 and V is TRBV7-2; 8 bases are a match to TRBD1. J lost 6 bases, V lost 3 bases, and 12 bases had no gene match. This CDR3 region has 17 residues. Germline V gene data show CDR1 as SGHTA and CDR2 as FQGNSA.

This clone was seen once. The V and J genes are TRBV6-4 and TRBJ2-3; 7 bases match TRBD1. CDR3 length: 15 amino acids. Germline CDR1 and CDR2: MRHNA and SNTAGT. J lost 2 bases, V lost 6 bases, and 8 bases had no gene match. CDR3 DNA: TGTGCCAGCAGCCCGACAGGGACGGTCACAGATACGCAGTATTTT. This sequence encodes CASSPTGTVTDTQYF.

This chain uses TRBV9 with TRBJ1-2; D is uncertain. V lost 1 base and J 2 bases, leaving 6 bases between the germline ends. The CDR3 runs to 13 residues. Germline V lookup: CDR1 SGDLS, CDR2 YYNGEE. CDR3 protein: CASSVPGNYGYTF. DNA for the CDR3: TGTGCCAGCAGCGTACCGGGGAACTATGGCTACACCTTC.

The J gene is TRBJ1-2, the V gene TRBV5-1, with 7 nucleotides matching TRBD1. The CDR3 has 14 residues. J gave up 2 bases and V 5 bases, and 6 bases lay outside the gene matches. From germline, CDR1 is SGHRS and CDR2 YFSETQ. CDR3 DNA: TGCGCCAGCAGTGAGGGGGCGCCCAACTATGGCTACACCTTC. Its translation is CASSEGAPNYGYTF.

The chain links TRBV27 to TRBJ1-6; perhaps TRBD1 as D (5 bases). CDR3 length: 16 residues. CDR1 is MNHEY and CDR2 is SMNVEV in the germline V gene (reference sequence). V lost 6 bases to trimming and J lost 4 bases, with 16 bases between them. CDR3 loop: CASRFTGGVYNSPLHF. DNA for the CDR3: TGTGCCAGCAGATTCACCGGAGGGGTTTATAATTCACCCCTCCACTTT.

The rearrangement links TRBV2 to TRBJ1-2, with TRBD1 as a possible D gene (6 bases). This CDR3 is 13 amino acids long. In germline, CDR1 is SNHLY, CDR2 FYNNEI. Trimming took off 3 bases at V and 4 bases at J, with 9 bases between the two ends. Here the CDR3 DNA reads TGTGCCAGCAGTGACAGGACAGTCTATGGCTACACCTTC. It translates to CASSDRTVYGYTF.

The chain links TRBV7-8 to TRBJ2-7; TRBD1 agrees at 9 bases. This CDR3 has 16 residues. Germline V gene data show CDR1 as SGHVS and CDR2 as FQNEAQ. J lost 4 bases, V lost 5 bases, and 12 bases had no gene match. CDR3 DNA sequence: TGTGCCAGCAGCCGCACAGGGGGCCAGCCCTTTTACGAGCAGTACTTC. It specifies CASSRTGGQPFYEQYF.

CDR3 in amino acids: CAIKTGADTQYF. The CDR3 DNA reads TGTGCCATCAAAACAGGGGCAGATACGCAGTATTTT. The chain links TRBV10-3 to TRBJ2-3, with 7 bases fitting TRBD1. Trimming removed 7 bases from V and 4 bases from J; junction bases left unmatched: 2. Germline CDR1 ENHRY, CDR2 SYGVKD. This CDR3 spans 12 amino acids.

The chain carries TRBV12-5 and TRBJ1-5; 7 bases are a match to TRBD1. The germline gives CDR1 LGHNT, CDR2 FRNRAP. V shed 9 bases, J shed 3 bases, and the junction held 26 bases outside the gene matches. CDR3 length equals 20 residues. The CDR3 DNA reads TGTGCTAGCGTAATTTGGTACGCTGCAGGGGGATTTAATTACAATCAGCCCCAGCATTTT. This encodes CASVIWYAAGGFNYNQPQHF.

The J gene is TRBJ1-5, the V gene TRBV3-1 (or the pseudogene TRBV3-2); 9 bases fit TRBD1. Germline values: CDR1 LGHDT, CDR2 YNNKEL (reference sequence). Germline trimming cut 4 bases from V and 5 bases from J; bases unmatched to any gene: 3. The CDR3 has 14 residues. CDR3 DNA sequence: TGTGCCAGCAGCCTGGGACAGGGTGATCAGCCCCAGCATTTT. This codes for CASSLGQGDQPQHF.